The sequence of this TCR beta chain was determined in a study of OX40 agonist ivuxolimab in advanced cancers. General notes on the study: Ivuxolimab was a fully human IgG2 agonistic monoclonal antibody targeting the costimulatory receptor OX40 (CD134). Intravenous ivuxolimab was administered to patients every 2 weeks at six dose levels: 0.01, 0.1, 0.3, 1.5, 3 and 10 mg/kg. Of the approximately 50 dose-escalation patients, hepatocellular carcinoma was present in some 19, melanoma in around 15, renal cell carcinoma in 9 and head and neck cancer in 9. In the dose-escalation cohort, 82.7% of patients were male, and the mean age was approximately 60 years, with a range of about 20 to 90. Prior anti-PD-1, anti-PD-L1 or anti-CTLA-4 therapy was permitted, and about 40% of dose-escalation patients had received checkpoint inhibitors. Partial responses occurred in three dose-escalation patients, of whom one had hepatocellular carcinoma and two had cutaneous melanoma. The point of sequencing TCRbeta in the periphery was to test whether ivuxolimab changed TCR sequence diversity and drove clonal T-cell expansion. The monotherapy dose-escalation portion (N ≈ 57 patients) of the phase I ivuxolimab trial is reported in the paper. Results and caveats for the whole study, not just this receptor: Low levels of normalized T-cell clonal expansion were also seen in some patients who did not respond. On average, CD8+ T cells showed more expanded clones than CD4+ T cells after ivuxolimab. The antigen specificity of the peripheral T cells that underwent clonal expansion was not determined. Partial responders in the 0.1-3.0 mg/kg groups had among the lowest normalized peripheral clonal expansion, especially among CD8+ T cells. At doses of 0.1 to 3.0 mg/kg, clonal expansion of both CD4+ and CD8+ T cells in blood was seen between baseline and week 6.

Trimming takes 8 bases from V and 5 bases from J, and the germline ends sit 6 bases apart. The CDR3 spans 10 residues, from the cysteine through the phenylalanine. The entry retains the CDR3 DNA only, 30 bases that are in frame from base 1. Based on the germline V gene, the CDR1 and CDR2 sequences are MDHEN and SYDVKM. Genomic DNA was extracted from sorted cells for sequencing of the TCRbeta CDR3 region. The immunoSEQ Assay was used to sequence the TCRbeta CDR3 regions. TCRdb took over this immuneACCESS table, retaining in-frame rearrangements with V and J assigned. Such tables are incomplete; in checked studies, under half of the missing clones stem from an unresolved V gene, and the remainder is unexplained. The sample table shows fewer than 85,000 clones, and approximately 87% are seen once. Of the sample, around 7.5% is held by the ten largest clones. The trial excluded patients who had a history of autoimmune disease or were on systemic immunosuppression. Peripheral blood for TCR sequencing was collected from all dose cohorts at baseline, on cycle 4 day 1, and on cycle 7 day 1. Samples were obtained from an open-label, multicenter, first-in-human phase I dose-escalation trial of ivuxolimab. Adults with locally advanced or metastatic melanoma, renal cell, hepatocellular, or head and neck squamous cell carcinoma were enrolled in the trial. Before TCR sequencing, CD4+ T cells and CD8+ T cells were sorted from peripheral blood as separate populations.

This clone occurred a few times. Its recognized antigen is unknown. Base-call qualities are not available, and no considerably larger clone is one nucleotide away. This chain joins TRBV28 to TRBJ2-5, with no D gene named confidently. The source material was CD4+ or CD8+ T cells sorted from blood, sampled in a trial of the OX40 agonist ivuxolimab. The TCR originated in an adult with an advanced solid tumor such as melanoma, head and neck, liver or kidney cancer. The DNA reads as follows: TGTGCCAGCGAGCTCGAGACCCAGTACTTC. The encoded protein is CASELETQYF.